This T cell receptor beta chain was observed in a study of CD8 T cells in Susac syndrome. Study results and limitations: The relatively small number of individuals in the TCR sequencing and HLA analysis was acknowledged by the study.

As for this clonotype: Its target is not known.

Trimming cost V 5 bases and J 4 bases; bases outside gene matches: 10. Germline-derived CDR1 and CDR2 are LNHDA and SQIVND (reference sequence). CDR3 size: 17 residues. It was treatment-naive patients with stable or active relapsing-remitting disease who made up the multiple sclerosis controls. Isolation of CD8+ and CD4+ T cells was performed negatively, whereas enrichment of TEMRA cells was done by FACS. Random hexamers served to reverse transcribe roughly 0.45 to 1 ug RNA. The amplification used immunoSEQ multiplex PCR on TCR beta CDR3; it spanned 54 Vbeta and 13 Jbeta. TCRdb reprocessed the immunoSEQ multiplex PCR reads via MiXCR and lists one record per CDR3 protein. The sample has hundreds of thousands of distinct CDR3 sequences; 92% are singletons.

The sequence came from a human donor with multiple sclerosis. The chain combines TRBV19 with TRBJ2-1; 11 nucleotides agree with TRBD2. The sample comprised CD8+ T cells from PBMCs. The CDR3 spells CASSRFSGGAAYNEQFF. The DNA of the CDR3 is TGTGCCAGTAGTCGTTTTAGCGGGGGGGCGGCGTACAATGAGCAGTTCTTC.